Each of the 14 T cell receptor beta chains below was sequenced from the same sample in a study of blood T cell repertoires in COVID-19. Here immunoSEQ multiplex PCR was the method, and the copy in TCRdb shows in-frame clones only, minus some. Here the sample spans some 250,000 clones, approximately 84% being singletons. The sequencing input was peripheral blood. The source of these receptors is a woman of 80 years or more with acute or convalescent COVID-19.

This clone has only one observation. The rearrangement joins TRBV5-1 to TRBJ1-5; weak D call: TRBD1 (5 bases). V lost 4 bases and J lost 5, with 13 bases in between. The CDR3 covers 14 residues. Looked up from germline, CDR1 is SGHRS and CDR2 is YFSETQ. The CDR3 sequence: CASSPGHPDQPQHF. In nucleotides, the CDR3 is TGCGCCAGCAGCCCTGGACACCCTGATCAGCCCCAGCATTTT.

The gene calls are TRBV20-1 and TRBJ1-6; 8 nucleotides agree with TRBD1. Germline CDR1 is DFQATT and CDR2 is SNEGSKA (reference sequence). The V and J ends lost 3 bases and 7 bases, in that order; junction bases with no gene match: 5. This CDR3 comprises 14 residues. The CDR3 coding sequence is TGCAGTGCTAGTTCGGACAGGGAAAATTCACCCCTCCACTTT. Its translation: CSASSDRENSPLHF.

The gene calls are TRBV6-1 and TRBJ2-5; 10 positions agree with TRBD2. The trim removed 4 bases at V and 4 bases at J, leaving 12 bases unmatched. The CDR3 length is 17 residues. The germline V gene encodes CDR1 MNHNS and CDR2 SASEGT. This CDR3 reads CASSGKFSGGPGETQYF. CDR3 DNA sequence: TGTGCCAGCAGTGGGAAGTTTAGCGGGGGGCCCGGAGAGACCCAGTACTTC.

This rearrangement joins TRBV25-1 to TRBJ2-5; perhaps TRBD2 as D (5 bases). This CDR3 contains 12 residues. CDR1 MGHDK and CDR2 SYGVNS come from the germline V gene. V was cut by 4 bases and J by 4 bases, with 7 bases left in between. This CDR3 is CASSVRGETQYF. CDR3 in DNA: TGTGCCAGCAGTGTTCGGGGAGAGACCCAGTACTTC.

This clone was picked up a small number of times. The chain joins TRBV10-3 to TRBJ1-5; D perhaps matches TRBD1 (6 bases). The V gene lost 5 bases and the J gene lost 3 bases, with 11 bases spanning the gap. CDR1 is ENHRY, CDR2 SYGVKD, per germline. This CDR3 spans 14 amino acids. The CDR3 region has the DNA TGTGCCATCAGTCGCCGACAGGACAATCAGCCCCAGCATTTT. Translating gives CAISRRQDNQPQHF.

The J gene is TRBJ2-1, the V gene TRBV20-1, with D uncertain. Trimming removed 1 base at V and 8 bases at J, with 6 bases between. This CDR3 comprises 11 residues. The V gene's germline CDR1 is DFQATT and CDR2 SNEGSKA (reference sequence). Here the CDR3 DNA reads TGCAGTGCTAGAGCGAGCGATGAGCAGTTCTTC. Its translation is CSARASDEQFF.

The CDR3 loop is CASSSGQGGWETQYF. The CDR3 DNA is TGTGCCAGCAGCTCGGGACAGGGGGGTTGGGAGACCCAGTACTTC. The rearrangement uses TRBV7-2 and TRBJ2-5; 11 positions match TRBD1. The V segment lost 4 bases and the J segment 5 bases; nucleotides outside the gene matches: 6. The CDR3 is 15 amino acids. Per the germline V gene, CDR1 is SGHTA and CDR2 is FQGNSA.

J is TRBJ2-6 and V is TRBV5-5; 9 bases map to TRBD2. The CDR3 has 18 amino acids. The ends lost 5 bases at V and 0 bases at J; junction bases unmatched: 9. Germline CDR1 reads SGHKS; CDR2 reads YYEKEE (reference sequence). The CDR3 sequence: CASREGLAGLSGANVLTF. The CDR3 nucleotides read TGTGCCAGCAGGGAGGGGCTAGCGGGGCTCTCTGGGGCCAACGTCCTGACTTTC.

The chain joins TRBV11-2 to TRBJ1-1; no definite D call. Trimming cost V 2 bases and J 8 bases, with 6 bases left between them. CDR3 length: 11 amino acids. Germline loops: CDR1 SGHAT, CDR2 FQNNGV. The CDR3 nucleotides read TGTGCCAGCAGCTTAATGCGAGAAGCTTTCTTT. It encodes CASSLMREAFF.

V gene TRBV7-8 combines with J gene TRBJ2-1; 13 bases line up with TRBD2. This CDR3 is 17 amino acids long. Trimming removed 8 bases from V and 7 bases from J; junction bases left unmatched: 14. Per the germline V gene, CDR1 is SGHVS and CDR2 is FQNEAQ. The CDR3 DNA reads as TGTGCCAGCTTACCGGGACTAGCGGGATATGTCCAGAATGAGCAGTTCTTC. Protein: CASLPGLAGYVQNEQFF. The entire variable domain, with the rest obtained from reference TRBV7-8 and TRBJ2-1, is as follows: GAGVSQSPRYKVAKRGQDVALRCDPISGHVSLFWYQQALGQGPEFLTYFQNEAQLDKSGLPSDRFFAERPEGSVSTLKIQRTQQEDSAVYLCASLPGLAGYVQNEQFFGPGTRLTVL.

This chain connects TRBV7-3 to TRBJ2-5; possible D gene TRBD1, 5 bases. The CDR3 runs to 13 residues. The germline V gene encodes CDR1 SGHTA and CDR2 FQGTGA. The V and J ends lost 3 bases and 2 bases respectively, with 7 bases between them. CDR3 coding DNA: TGTGCCAGCAGCTTCGACAGTCAAGAGACCCAGTACTTC. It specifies CASSFDSQETQYF.

DNA of the CDR3: TGTGCCAGCAGCGTAGACACTAACTATGGCTACACCTTC. Translating gives CASSVDTNYGYTF. The rearrangement links TRBV9 to TRBJ1-2; D remains unclear. The CDR3 spans 13 residues. Germline CDR1 is SGDLS and CDR2 is YYNGEE. Trimming shortened V by 0 bases and J by 0 bases, and 3 bases separated the two germline ends.

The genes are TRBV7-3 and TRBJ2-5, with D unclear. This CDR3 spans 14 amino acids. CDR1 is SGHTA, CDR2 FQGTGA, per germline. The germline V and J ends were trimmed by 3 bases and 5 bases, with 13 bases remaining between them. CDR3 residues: CASSFPGRAETQYF. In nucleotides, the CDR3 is TGTGCCAGCAGCTTCCCCGGTCGAGCGGAGACCCAGTACTTC.

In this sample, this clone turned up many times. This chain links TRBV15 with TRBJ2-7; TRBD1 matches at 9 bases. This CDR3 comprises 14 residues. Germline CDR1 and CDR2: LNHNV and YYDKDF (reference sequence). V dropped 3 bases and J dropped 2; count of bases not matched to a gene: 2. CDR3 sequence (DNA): TGTGCCACCAGCAGGCGGACAGGGGCCTACGAGCAGTACTTC. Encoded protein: CATSRRTGAYEQYF.